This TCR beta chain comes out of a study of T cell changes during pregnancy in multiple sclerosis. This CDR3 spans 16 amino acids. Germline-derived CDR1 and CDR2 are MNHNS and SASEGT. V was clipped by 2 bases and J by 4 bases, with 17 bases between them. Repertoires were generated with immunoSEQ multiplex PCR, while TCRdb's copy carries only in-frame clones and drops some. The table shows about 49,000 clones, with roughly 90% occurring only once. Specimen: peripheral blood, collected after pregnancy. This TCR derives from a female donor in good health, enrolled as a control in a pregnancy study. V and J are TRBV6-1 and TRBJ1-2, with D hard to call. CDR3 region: CASSEWAEGSFYGYTF. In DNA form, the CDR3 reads TGTGCCAGCAGTGAATGGGCGGAGGGCTCTTTCTATGGCTACACCTTC.